These T cell receptor beta chains were read from a single sample in a study of vaccination and CD4 T cells after COVID-19. No cognate antigen is known for these TCRs. One entry per CDR3 protein results from TCRdb running MiXCR on the PCR reads. The table lists about 13,000 distinct CDR3 sequences, 62% of them singletons. The sequencing input was CD4+ T cells from blood, cultured in vitro. These receptors all stem from a human donor who had recovered from COVID-19. Both conserved end residues are part of each CDR3. Only some rows state a clone size, as once, few, many or a class for expanded clones.

>TRBJ1-2|TRBV6-2/TRBV6-3|few
CASSLRGDRVKAGYTF
>TRBJ1-1|TRBV10-3|once
CAIAQPGLPGTEAFF
>TRBJ2-7|TRBV10-3|.
CAISESREQYF
>TRBJ1-6|TRBV28|.
CASSLWSQGSYNSPLHF
>TRBJ2-5|TRBV20-1|few
CSADPLGLAGVQTQYF
>TRBJ2-5|TRBV20-1|few
CSAKRGRETQYF
>TRBJ2-5|TRBV4-3|.
CASSLLAGDETQYF
>TRBJ1-2|TRBV20-1|.
CSASSDGYYGYTF
>TRBJ2-6|TRBV28|.
CASSLTAGANVLTF
>TRBJ2-5|TRBV20-1|once
CSARVKRAGVGETQYF
>TRBJ2-6|TRBV19|once
CASSVRTGYGANVLTF
>TRBJ2-3|TRBV6-1|.
CASSVNWTPSADTQYF
>TRBJ2-5|TRBV20-1|.
CSATGTGVSETQYF
>TRBJ1-4|TRBV27|.
CASISRWATNEKLFF
>TRBJ2-1|TRBV27|.
CASTSWGTYNEQFF
>TRBJ1-3|TRBV6-1|few
CASSDGPGRTIYF
>TRBJ2-5|TRBV6-1|few
CASSGTGVGETQYF
>TRBJ2-2|TRBV6-4|few
CASSDSDTGELFF